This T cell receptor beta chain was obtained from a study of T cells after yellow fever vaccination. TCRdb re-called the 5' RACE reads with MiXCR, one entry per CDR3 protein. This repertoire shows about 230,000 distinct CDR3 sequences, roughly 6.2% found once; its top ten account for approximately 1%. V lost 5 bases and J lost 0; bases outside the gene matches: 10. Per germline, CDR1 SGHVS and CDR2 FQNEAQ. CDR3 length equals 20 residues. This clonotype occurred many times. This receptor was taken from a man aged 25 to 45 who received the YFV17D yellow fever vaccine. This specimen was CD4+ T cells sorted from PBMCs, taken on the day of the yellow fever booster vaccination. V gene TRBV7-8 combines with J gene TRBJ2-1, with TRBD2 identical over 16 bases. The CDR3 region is CASSPAGLAGGRSSYNEQFF. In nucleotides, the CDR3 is TGTGCCAGCAGCCCTGCGGGACTAGCGGGAGGGAGGAGCTCCTACAATGAGCAGTTCTTC.